This entry lists 25 T cell receptor beta chains sequenced from one sample in a study of cytomegalovirus exposure and HLA in healthy donors (TCRdb year 2017). The method behind the library was the immunoSEQ multiplex PCR assay. For the multiplex PCR, a mixture combining 60 forward primers for TCR Vbeta segments and 13 reverse primers for TCR Jbeta segments was used. TCRdb obtained this table from immuneACCESS and retained in-frame rearrangements with V and J assigned. These tables miss some clones; where compared with another copy, unresolved V genes account for less than half of the shortfall, and the remainder is unexplained. Here the sample has around 150,000 clones; 60% to 80% occur a single time. 4.2% of the sample is taken by the ten largest. Sequencing used PBMCs. The receptors originated from a man in his fifties in good health and CMV-seropositive.

The chain joins TRBV5-1 to TRBJ1-1; D perhaps matches TRBD1 (6 bases). The CDR3 spans 15 residues. CDR1 and CDR2 (germline): SGHRS, YFSETQ. Deletions cut 3 bases from V and 0 bases from J, with 12 bases between. For the CDR3, the DNA is TGCGCCAGCAGCTCCCGACAGGCCATGAACACTGAAGCTTTCTTT. Amino acid sequence: CASSSRQAMNTEAFF.

The CDR3, as DNA: TGTGCCAGCAGCTTAGTAGTCACTGAGAACACCGGGGAGCTGTTTTTT. Translating gives CASSLVVTENTGELFF. The V call is TRBV7-2, the J call TRBJ2-2; D unclear. Trimming removed 1 base at V and 1 base at J, with 10 bases between. Germline values: CDR1 SGHTA, CDR2 FQGNSA. This CDR3 region has 16 residues.

The chain is built from TRBV19 and TRBJ2-7; 8 nucleotides agree with TRBD1. V shed 1 base and J 3 bases; nucleotides not matched to a gene: 20. The CDR3 has 20 residues. Germline CDR1 reads LNHDA; CDR2 reads SQIVND (reference sequence). CDR3 region: CASSIGPFDLGQGSFYEQYF. Here the CDR3 DNA reads TGTGCCAGTAGTATAGGCCCCTTTGACCTCGGACAGGGTTCTTTCTACGAGCAGTACTTC.

This clone was seen a few times. Sequence at one end of the junction differs from germline and may be a read error. The rearrangement uses TRBV29-1 and TRBJ1-2; D unclear. Germline V gene data show CDR1 as SQVTM and CDR2 as ANQGSEA. The CDR3 loop spans 9 amino acids. CDR3 residues: CSFDPGYTF. The CDR3 DNA is TGCAGCTTTGACCCGGGCTACACCTTC.

The chain is built from TRBV6-5 and TRBJ2-1; 11 bases fit TRBD2. From germline, CDR1 is MNHEY and CDR2 SVGAGI. V trimming: 4 bases; J trimming: 4 bases; junction bases outside the gene matches: 3. The CDR3 covers 15 residues. Written as DNA, the CDR3 is TGTGCCAGCAGTTCGGGACTAGCGGCTTACAATGAGCAGTTCTTC. This sequence encodes CASSSGLAAYNEQFF.

This clone was detected a few times. The V and J genes are TRBV5-1 and TRBJ1-1, with 11 bases aligning to TRBD1. This CDR3 has 14 residues. V gave up 7 bases and J gave up 1 base; unmatched junction bases: 3. CDR1 SGHRS and CDR2 YFSETQ come from the germline V gene. The CDR3 here is CASGTGGPNTEAFF. CDR3 DNA: TGCGCCAGCGGGACAGGGGGGCCGAACACTGAAGCTTTCTTT.

This clone has just one count. The V gene is TRBV7-3, the J gene TRBJ2-3, with 7 positions matching TRBD1. Losses at the gene ends were 6 bases for V and 5 bases for J; bases not matched to a gene: 2. CDR3 size: 12 residues. The germline CDR1 and CDR2 sequences are SGHTA and FQGTGA. CDR3 sequence: CASSPGGDTQYF. The CDR3 DNA is TGTGCCAGCAGTCCAGGGGGAGATACGCAGTATTTT.

The V call is TRBV7-9, the J call TRBJ2-2; D not resolved. The CDR3 is 15 amino acids. Germline V gives CDR1 SEHNR, CDR2 FQNEAQ (reference sequence). Trimming left V 1 base short and J 6 bases short, with 12 bases between. This chain's CDR3 is CASSLGAGNPGELFF. In DNA form, the CDR3 reads TGTGCCAGCAGCTTAGGGGCAGGAAACCCCGGGGAGCTGTTTTTT.

The chain recombines TRBV2 with TRBJ2-7; D remains ambiguous. The CDR3 consists of 15 residues. Deletions cut 6 bases from V and 2 bases from J, with 17 bases between. Germline CDR1 SNHLY, CDR2 FYNNEI. This CDR3 reads CASSASSKPTYEQYF. In DNA form, the CDR3 reads TGTGCCAGCAGCGCCTCTTCGAAACCTACCTACGAGCAGTACTTC.

This chain connects TRBV28 to TRBJ1-1, with no clear D. The CDR3 is 12 residues long. Germline V gene lookup returns CDR1 MDHEN and CDR2 SYDVKM. Trimming pared 8 bases from V and 0 bases from J, leaving 7 bases between. Here the CDR3 DNA reads TGTGCCAGCGGCAGAATGAACACTGAAGCTTTCTTT. Translation gives CASGRMNTEAFF.

The chain employs TRBV7-9 and TRBJ2-5, with 8 bases lining up with TRBD1. CDR1 is SEHNR and CDR2 is FQNEAQ in the germline V gene (reference sequence). V gave up 5 bases and J gave up 4 bases; unmatched junction bases: 6. The CDR3 covers 14 residues. The CDR3 reads CASSPGTGAETQYF. CDR3 in DNA: TGTGCCAGCAGCCCCGGGACAGGAGCAGAGACCCAGTACTTC.

The chain couples TRBV6-4 to TRBJ1-1; perhaps TRBD1 as D (5 bases). CDR1 MRHNA and CDR2 SNTAGT come from the germline V gene. V lost 2 bases to trimming and J lost 4 bases, with 11 bases between them. The CDR3 spans 14 residues. The CDR3: CASSDRQGGTEAFF. In DNA, the CDR3 is TGTGCCAGCAGTGACCGGCAGGGTGGCACTGAAGCTTTCTTT.

V and J are TRBV5-1 and TRBJ1-2, with 11 bases matching TRBD1. Germline CDR1 reads SGHRS; CDR2 reads YFSETQ. The CDR3 spans 15 residues. Unmatched junction bases numbered 9, after V lost 4 bases and J lost 7 bases. CDR3 coding DNA: TGCGCCAGCAGCCAGTCAGGACAGGGGGCCGGTGGCTACACCTTC. Residues: CASSQSGQGAGGYTF.

V usage is TRBV5-5 and J usage is TRBJ2-1; D may be TRBD2 (6 bases). This CDR3 has 15 amino acids. The V gene's germline CDR1 is SGHKS and CDR2 YYEKEE (reference sequence). V was trimmed by 4 bases and J by 5 bases, leaving 16 bases between them. Here the CDR3 reads CASSPRGTGHNEQFF. CDR3 DNA sequence: TGTGCCAGCAGCCCAAGAGGGACTGGGCACAATGAGCAGTTCTTC.

This clone was picked up a small number of times. The chain couples TRBV2 to TRBJ2-1, with 8 bases that match TRBD2. The trim removed 2 bases at V and 9 bases at J, leaving 6 bases unmatched. The CDR3 totals 14 residues. The germline CDR1 and CDR2 sequences are SNHLY and FYNNEI. The CDR3: CASSERRGVVEQFF. The CDR3 coding sequence is TGTGCCAGCAGTGAACGGCGGGGGGTTGTTGAGCAGTTCTTC.

The chain employs TRBV9 and TRBJ2-2; D is unclear. CDR3 size: 12 residues. CDR1 and CDR2 from the germline V gene are SGDLS and YYNGEE. V lost 5 bases and J 6 bases, leaving 8 bases between the germline ends. CDR3 region: CASRADSGELFF. CDR3 coding DNA: TGTGCCAGCAGGGCCGATTCCGGGGAGCTGTTTTTT.

This clone was seen a handful of times. The gene calls are TRBV4-3 and TRBJ2-6; possible D gene TRBD1, 5 bases. Germline V gene lookup returns CDR1 LGHNA and CDR2 YSLEER. Between the trimmed V and J ends, which lost 5 bases and 2 bases, there was a span of 10 bases. CDR3 size: 15 residues. The CDR3 sequence is CASSAPGTGANVLTF. The CDR3 DNA sequence: TGCGCCAGCAGCGCCCCAGGGACTGGGGCCAACGTCCTGACTTTC.

The chain uses TRBV29-1 and TRBJ2-2; D is perhaps TRBD2 (5 bases). The CDR3 is 14 residues long. Germline V lookup: CDR1 SQVTM, CDR2 ANQGSEA. The germline V and J ends were trimmed by 2 bases and 0 bases, with 7 bases remaining between them. Written as DNA, the CDR3 is TGCAGCGTTGAAAACGGGGCGAACACCGGGGAGCTGTTTTTT. It yields the protein CSVENGANTGELFF.

This rearrangement joins TRBV4-1 to TRBJ2-5; 9 bases line up with TRBD2. This CDR3 contains 16 residues. The germline V gene encodes CDR1 MGHRA and CDR2 YSYEKL. The trim removed 4 bases at V and 4 bases at J, leaving 10 bases unmatched. CDR3 DNA sequence: TGCGCCAGCAGCCCTGGTGGGGCGGGGGGGCTAGAGACCCAGTACTTC. Protein sequence: CASSPGGAGGLETQYF.

The V and J genes are TRBV2 and TRBJ2-2; TRBD2 matches 10 bases. The CDR3 totals 14 residues. The junction had 3 bases not matched to a gene; V was cut back by 8 bases and J by 3 bases. CDR1 and CDR2 from the germline V gene are SNHLY and FYNNEI. CDR3 in amino acids: CASALAGDTGELFF. The CDR3 nucleotides read TGTGCCAGCGCGCTAGCGGGGGACACCGGGGAGCTGTTTTTT.

This chain connects TRBV11-2 to TRBJ2-5; TRBD1 might be the D (6 bases). V was pared by 5 bases and J by 5 bases, with 9 bases between. The CDR3 sequence is 12 residues long. Germline CDR1 SGHAT, CDR2 FQNNGV. The CDR3 DNA is TGTGCCAGCAGCCCGCAGGGGGAGACCCAGTACTTC. It codes for CASSPQGETQYF.

V usage is TRBV29-1 and J usage is TRBJ1-4, with D maybe TRBD1 (5 bases). The germline V gene encodes CDR1 SQVTM and CDR2 ANQGSEA. The CDR3 spans 14 residues. V lost 3 bases, J lost 3 bases, and 11 bases lay in between. The CDR3 is CSVEGGTANEKLFF. The CDR3 bases are TGCAGCGTTGAGGGAGGGACGGCTAATGAAAAACTGTTTTTT. Full variable domain (remainder filled in from reference TRBV29-1 and TRBJ1-4): SAVISQKPSRDICQRGTSLTIQCQVDSQVTMMFWYRQQPGQSLTLIATANQGSEATYESGFVIDKFPISRPNLTFSTLTVSNMSPEDSSIYLCSVEGGTANEKLFFGSGTQLSVL.

This chain links TRBV11-2 with TRBJ2-7; 9 positions match TRBD2. Germline V gives CDR1 SGHAT, CDR2 FQNNGV. This CDR3 comprises 16 residues. The V and J ends lost 5 bases and 0 bases, in that order; junction bases with no gene match: 8. DNA of the CDR3: TGTGCCAGCAGCGCCAGACTAGCGGCTCTCTCCTACGAGCAGTACTTC. Its translation: CASSARLAALSYEQYF.

This chain links TRBV4-1 with TRBJ2-2, with 14 positions matching TRBD2. The CDR3 is 17 residues long. The germline V gene encodes CDR1 MGHRA and CDR2 YSYEKL. J was trimmed by 5 bases and V by 3 bases; bases with no gene match: 5. CDR3 amino acids: CASSQTSGRAVTGELFF. CDR3 bases: TGCGCCAGCAGCCAGACTAGCGGGAGGGCCGTAACCGGGGAGCTGTTTTTT.

The J gene is TRBJ2-1, the V gene TRBV2, with 11 bases that match TRBD2. This CDR3 region has 16 residues. V shed 6 bases, J shed 6 bases, and the junction held 10 bases outside the gene matches. Germline V gene lookup returns CDR1 SNHLY and CDR2 FYNNEI. CDR3 loop: CASSFAGTSGINEQFF. The CDR3 DNA reads as TGTGCCAGCAGCTTTGCCGGGACTAGCGGTATCAATGAGCAGTTCTTC.